The 14 T cell receptor beta chains in this list originate from one sample, sequenced in a study of blood T cell repertoires in COVID-19. This table comes from immunoSEQ multiplex PCR, and its TCRdb copy is limited to in-frame clones, with some not included. The sample carries about 200,000 clones, 85% recorded once. The sample consisted of PBMCs or T cells enriched from blood (not recorded which). The receptors shown here come from a man in his forties who had recovered from COVID-19.

The rearrangement links TRBV30 to TRBJ2-7; 7 bases are shared with TRBD1. In germline, CDR1 is GTSNPN, CDR2 SVGIG (reference sequence). Trimming at V came to 0 bases and at J to 3 bases, leaving 5 bases not matched to a gene. The CDR3 contains 14 residues. The CDR3 sequence: CAWSVQGIVYEQYF. CDR3 bases: TGTGCCTGGAGTGTACAGGGGATCGTCTACGAGCAGTACTTC.

The chain joins TRBV6-2 or TRBV6-3 to TRBJ1-5, with a possible D match to TRBD1 (5 bases). Trimming took 6 bases from V and 11 from J, leaving 17 bases between them. The CDR3 runs to 13 residues. Germline values: CDR1 MNHEY, CDR2 SVGEGT. The chain's CDR3 is CASSYQPGRAQHF. For the CDR3, the DNA is TGTGCCAGCAGCTATCAACCAGGGAGGGCCCAGCATTTT.

Comments on this clone: At one boundary the junction diverges from the germline segment, which might be a read error. This chain uses TRBV7-7 with TRBJ2-7, with 8 bases lining up with TRBD2. CDR1 and CDR2 from the germline V gene are SSHAT and FNYEAQ (reference sequence). CDR3 size: 16 residues. CDR3 loop: CASSPGLAGRVAEQYF. The CDR3 DNA is TGTGCTAGCAGCCCCGGACTAGCCGGTCGGGTTGCCGAGCAGTACTTC.

The rearrangement uses TRBV6-2 or TRBV6-3 and TRBJ2-7; 8 bases agree with TRBD2. V lost 2 bases to trimming and J lost 7 bases; unmatched junction nucleotides: 7. Germline CDR1 and CDR2: MNHEY and SVGEGT. The CDR3 consists of 14 residues. The CDR3 DNA sequence: TGTGCCAGCAGTTACAGCGGGAGCGGGCTGGAGCAGTACTTC. Its protein product is CASSYSGSGLEQYF.

Here the CDR3 reads CASSSPPSDRVSNEQFF. CDR3 nucleotide sequence: TGTGCCAGCAGCTCTCCCCCGTCGGACAGGGTTTCCAATGAGCAGTTCTTC. The V and J genes are TRBV9 and TRBJ2-1; the match to TRBD1 covers 8 bases. Looked up from germline, CDR1 is SGDLS and CDR2 is YYNGEE. The CDR3 is made up of 17 amino acids. V was clipped by 4 bases and J by 6 bases; unmatched bases: 15.

V gene TRBV19 combines with J gene TRBJ2-7; weak D call: TRBD1 (5 bases). The V gene lost 8 bases and the J gene lost 4 bases, with 12 bases spanning the gap. Germline loops: CDR1 LNHDA, CDR2 SQIVND (reference sequence). The CDR3 runs to 12 residues. CDR3 in amino acids: CASGYQGYEQYF. In DNA, the CDR3 is TGTGCCAGTGGTTATCAGGGTTACGAGCAGTACTTC. The full variable domain, with the rest looked up from reference TRBV19 and TRBJ2-7, is DGGITQSPKYLFRKEGQNVTLSCEQNLNHDAMYWYRQDPGQGLRLIYYSQIVNDFQKGDIAEGYSVSREKKESFPLTVTSAQKNPTAFYLCASGYQGYEQYFGPGTRLTVT.

The V gene is TRBV4-2, the J gene TRBJ2-3; possibly TRBD2 for D (5 bases). Germline CDR1 reads LGHNA; CDR2 reads YNFKEQ. Deletions cut 1 base from V and 10 bases from J, with 18 bases between. CDR3 length: 15 residues. CDR3 in DNA: TGTGCCAGCAGCCAAGGAACCGACTATCCCACAGCGCAGTATTTT. Residues: CASSQGTDYPTAQYF.

This chain joins TRBV2 and TRBJ2-5, with 9 bases identical to TRBD2. V lost 2 bases and J lost 5; bases outside the gene matches: 6. The CDR3 totals 15 residues. Germline loops: CDR1 SNHLY, CDR2 FYNNEI. CDR3 nucleotides: TGTGCCAGCAGTGAATTAGGGCTAGCGGGGGAGACCCAGTACTTC. Its translation: CASSELGLAGETQYF.

This chain uses TRBV12-3 or TRBV12-4 with TRBJ1-1; no definite D call. The CDR3 loop spans 12 amino acids. Trimming took off 3 bases at V and 1 base at J, with 3 bases between the two ends. CDR3 coding DNA: TGTGCCAGCAGTTTCGGGAACACTGAAGCTTTCTTT. Translating gives CASSFGNTEAFF.

V is TRBV9 and J is TRBJ2-3, with 13 nucleotides matching TRBD2. The germline CDR1 and CDR2 sequences are SGDLS and YYNGEE. The CDR3 loop spans 16 amino acids. V was clipped by 2 bases and J by 9 bases; unmatched bases: 9. The CDR3 DNA is TGTGCCAGCAGCGTGACACTAGCGGGAGGGCCGGGGACGCAGTATTTT. It specifies CASSVTLAGGPGTQYF.

The chain is built from TRBV7-9 and TRBJ1-1; D is unresolved. Germline V gene sequence: CDR1 SEHNR, CDR2 FQNEAQ (reference sequence). Trimming shortened V by 5 bases and J by 5 bases, and 12 bases separated the two germline ends. The CDR3 has 13 amino acids. The CDR3 loop is CASSPSLRTEAFF. CDR3 DNA: TGTGCCAGCAGCCCTTCCCTGAGGACTGAAGCTTTCTTT.

The gene calls are TRBV18 and TRBJ2-7, with TRBD1 matching over 10 bases. After removal of 3 bases from V and 5 bases from J, the junction contained 4 bases not matched to a gene. Germline V gene data show CDR1 as KGHSH and CDR2 as LQKENI. The CDR3 totals 14 residues. CDR3 protein: CASSPGTGADEQYF. The CDR3 nucleotides read TGTGCCAGCTCACCCGGGACAGGGGCGGACGAGCAGTACTTC.

This clone was seen a few times. V is TRBV12-3 or TRBV12-4 and J is TRBJ1-2; D unclear. The CDR3 has 13 residues. The V gene lost 0 bases and the J gene lost 8 bases, with 10 bases spanning the gap. This CDR3 reads CASSLAIGYGYTF. CDR3 bases: TGTGCCAGCAGTTTAGCGATCGGTTACGGCTACACCTTC.

J is TRBJ2-7 and V is TRBV3-1 (or the pseudogene TRBV3-2); 10 positions agree with TRBD1. With 4 bases clipped from V and 3 bases from J, the junction kept 3 bases outside the gene matches. Germline V gives CDR1 LGHDT, CDR2 YNNKEL (reference sequence). There are 14 residues in the CDR3. CDR3 protein: CASSPGQGGYEQYF. CDR3 DNA: TGTGCCAGCAGCCCCGGACAGGGGGGCTACGAGCAGTACTTC.